This is a list of T cell receptor beta chains from one sample in a study of CD8 T cells in acute hepatitis C reinfection. The method was immunoSEQ multiplex PCR; TCRdb's version includes in-frame clones alone and lacks a portion of them. Of fewer than 40,000 clones in the sample, 75% to 90% are singletons; the top ten hold 9.5% to 13%. The specimen was naive CD8+ T cells from PBMCs. The receptors derive from a woman under 30 who spontaneously cleared hepatitis C infection. CDR3s include the opening cysteine and the closing phenylalanine or tryptophan. Each record gives: D gene, V gene, J gene, clone size, CDR3 protein, CDR3 DNA. D genes are given only for firm matches. Where a row states a size, it is once, few, many or the class of an expanded clone; other rows omit it.

>-|TRBV27|TRBJ2-5|once
CASSFGDTQYF
TGTGCCAGCAGTTTTGGAGACACCCAGTACTTC
>TRBD2|TRBV6-1|TRBJ2-1|-
CASSEGTSRTDEQFF
TGTGCCAGCAGTGAAGGGACTAGCCGAACAGATGAGCAGTTCTTC
>TRBD1|TRBV4-1|TRBJ1-6|once
CASSPPGQGNSPLHF
TGCGCCAGCAGCCCTCCGGGACAGGGTAATTCACCCCTCCACTTT
>-|TRBV27|TRBJ1-1|-
CASSLGGVNTEAFF
TGTGCCAGCAGTCTGGGGGGAGTCAACACTGAAGCTTTCTTT
>-|TRBV9|TRBJ2-7|-
CASSVAGAGDEQYF
TGTGCCAGCAGCGTAGCCGGGGCGGGCGACGAGCAGTACTTC
>-|TRBV28|TRBJ1-2|few
CASSILYGYTF
TGTGCCAGCAGTATCCTCTATGGCTACACCTTC
>TRBD1|TRBV4-1|TRBJ1-2|few
CASRPSLGTGYGYTF
TGCGCCAGCAGACCGTCCTTAGGGACAGGCTACGGCTACACCTTC
>-|TRBV6-5|TRBJ1-4|-
CASSQDSEKLFF
TGTGCCAGCAGTCAAGACAGCGAAAAACTGTTTTTT
>-|TRBV6-6|TRBJ1-1|-
CASSYLDRVNTEAFF
TGTGCCAGCAGTTACTTGGACAGAGTGAACACTGAAGCTTTCTTT
>-|TRBV6-6|TRBJ2-1|-
CASSFSRLGEQFF
TGTGCCAGCAGTTTCTCGAGGTTAGGGGAGCAGTTCTTC
>-|TRBV14|TRBJ2-3|-
CASSQGWGADTQYF
TGTGCCAGCAGCCAAGGATGGGGGGCAGATACGCAGTATTTT
>TRBD1|TRBV13|TRBJ2-5|-
CASSLSGGAEETQYF
TGTGCCAGCAGCTTATCAGGGGGCGCAGAAGAGACCCAGTACTTC
>TRBD1|TRBV10-1|TRBJ2-7|-
CASSRNRPGQGAHEQYF
TGCGCCAGCAGTAGGAATAGACCGGGACAGGGGGCGCATGAGCAGTACTTC
>-|TRBV6-1|TRBJ2-3|-
CASSEGDFTPQDTQYF
TGTGCCAGCAGTGAAGGTGACTTTACCCCCCAAGATACGCAGTATTTT
>-|TRBV12-5|TRBJ1-5|-
CASGLASGDGNQPQHF
TGTGCTAGTGGTTTGGCCTCAGGGGACGGCAATCAGCCCCAGCATTTT
>-|TRBV6-5|TRBJ2-7|-
CASSYSLVGGEQYF
TGTGCCAGCAGTTACAGTTTGGTGGGAGGCGAGCAGTACTTC
>TRBD2|TRBV4-1|TRBJ2-1|-
CASSQVLAGSKNEQFF
TGCGCCAGCAGCCAAGTTCTAGCGGGTTCGAAGAATGAGCAGTTCTTC
>TRBD1|TRBV19|TRBJ1-4|-
CASSGVDRGKDWNEKLFF
TGTGCCAGTAGCGGGGTGGACAGGGGGAAAGATTGGAATGAAAAACTGTTTTTT
>-|TRBV15|TRBJ2-7|-
CATSEFRSDEQYF
TGTGCCACCAGCGAGTTTCGTAGTGACGAGCAGTACTTC
>-|TRBV27|TRBJ1-1|-
CASSTRDDTEAFF
TGTGCCAGCAGTACGAGGGACGACACTGAAGCTTTCTTT
>-|TRBV6-4|TRBJ2-1|once
CASRSSYNEQFF
TGTGCCAGCAGGAGCTCCTACAATGAGCAGTTCTTC
>-|TRBV2|TRBJ1-3|-
CARNPNPGRGLSGNTIYF
TGTGCCAGAAACCCTAACCCGGGGCGAGGGCTTTCTGGAAACACCATATATTTT
>TRBD2|TRBV4-2|TRBJ2-3|-
CASSPNSGRAPADTQYF
TGTGCCAGCAGCCCTAATAGCGGGAGGGCCCCGGCAGATACGCAGTATTTT
>TRBD1|TRBV6-5|TRBJ1-1|-
CASIAIYRGYTEAFF
TGTGCCAGCATCGCGATCTACAGGGGCTACACTGAAGCTTTCTTT
>-|TRBV9|TRBJ2-7|-
CASSVGGDSYEQYF
TGTGCCAGCAGCGTAGGAGGCGATAGCTACGAGCAGTACTTC
>-|TRBV6-5|TRBJ1-1|few
CASSYEPNTEAFF
TGTGCCAGCAGTTATGAACCGAACACTGAAGCTTTCTTT
>-|TRBV19|TRBJ1-2|-
CASSLGTPYGYTF
TGTGCCAGTAGTCTCGGCACCCCCTATGGCTACACCTTC
>-|TRBV29-1|TRBJ2-1|-
CSVERPDGGPDEQFF
TGCAGCGTTGAACGTCCGGACGGTGGACCGGATGAGCAGTTCTTC
>-|TRBV27|TRBJ1-1|-
CASKFGTWSGEAFF
TGTGCCAGCAAATTCGGGACATGGAGCGGTGAAGCTTTCTTT
>TRBD2|TRBV13|TRBJ2-7|-
CASSLRGGSNEQYF
TGTGCCAGCAGCTTAAGGGGCGGGAGCAACGAGCAGTACTTC
>-|TRBV29-1|TRBJ2-5|-
CSVEEDYPETQYF
TGCAGCGTTGAAGAGGACTATCCGGAGACCCAGTACTTC
>-|TRBV27|TRBJ1-2|-
CASSGGGFGYTF
TGTGCCAGCAGTGGGGGAGGGTTCGGCTACACCTTC
>-|TRBV6-5|TRBJ1-1|-
CASSYGEVTNTEAFF
TGTGCCAGCAGTTACGGGGAGGTTACCAACACTGAAGCTTTCTTT
>TRBD2|TRBV27|TRBJ2-3|-
CASSSNGLAITDTQYF
TGTGCCAGCAGTTCAAATGGACTAGCGATCACAGATACGCAGTATTTT
>-|TRBV4-2|TRBJ2-7|-
CASSTPDYEQYF
TGTGCCAGCAGCACCCCCGATTACGAGCAGTACTTC
>TRBD2|TRBV7-7|TRBJ2-1|-
CASSRTGGAGEGNEQFF
TGTGCCAGCAGCCGTACGGGAGGAGCGGGAGAGGGAAATGAGCAGTTCTTC
>TRBD1|TRBV2|TRBJ2-7|-
CARGQGSYEQYF
TGTGCCAGGGGACAGGGGTCCTACGAGCAGTACTTC
>-|TRBV7-8|TRBJ2-1|-
CASSRAAPTSYNEQFF
TGTGCCAGCAGCCGTGCGGCGCCCACCTCCTACAATGAGCAGTTCTTC
>TRBD2|TRBV27|TRBJ2-3|once
CASSAGGGATDTQYF
TGTGCCAGCAGTGCGGGGGGAGGGGCCACAGATACGCAGTATTTT
>TRBD1|TRBV10-3|TRBJ2-5|-
CATEPQGAETQYF
TGTGCCACCGAACCTCAGGGGGCTGAGACCCAGTACTTC
>TRBD2|TRBV9|TRBJ2-2|few
CASSVATGLAGDTGELFF
TGTGCCAGCAGCGTAGCTACAGGACTAGCGGGAGACACCGGGGAGCTGTTTTTT
>-|TRBV14|TRBJ2-7|once
CASSQGTYEQYF
TGTGCCAGCAGCCAAGGTACCTACGAGCAGTACTTC